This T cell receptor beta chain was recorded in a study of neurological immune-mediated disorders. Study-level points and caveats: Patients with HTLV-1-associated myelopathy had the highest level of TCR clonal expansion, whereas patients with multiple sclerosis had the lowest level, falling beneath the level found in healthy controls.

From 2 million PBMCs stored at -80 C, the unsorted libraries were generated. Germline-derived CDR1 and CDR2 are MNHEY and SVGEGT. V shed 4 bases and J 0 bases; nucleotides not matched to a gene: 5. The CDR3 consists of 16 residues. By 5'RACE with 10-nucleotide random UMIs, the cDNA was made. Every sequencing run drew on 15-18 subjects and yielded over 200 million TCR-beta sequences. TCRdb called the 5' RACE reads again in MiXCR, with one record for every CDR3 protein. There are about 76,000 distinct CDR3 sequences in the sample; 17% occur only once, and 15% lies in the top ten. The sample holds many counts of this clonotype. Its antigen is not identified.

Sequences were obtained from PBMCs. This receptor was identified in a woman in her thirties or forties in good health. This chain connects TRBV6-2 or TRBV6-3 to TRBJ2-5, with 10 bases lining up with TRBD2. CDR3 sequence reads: CASSSPAGGYQETQYF. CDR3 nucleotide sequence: TGTGCCAGCAGTTCCCCAGCGGGGGGGTACCAAGAGACCCAGTACTTC.